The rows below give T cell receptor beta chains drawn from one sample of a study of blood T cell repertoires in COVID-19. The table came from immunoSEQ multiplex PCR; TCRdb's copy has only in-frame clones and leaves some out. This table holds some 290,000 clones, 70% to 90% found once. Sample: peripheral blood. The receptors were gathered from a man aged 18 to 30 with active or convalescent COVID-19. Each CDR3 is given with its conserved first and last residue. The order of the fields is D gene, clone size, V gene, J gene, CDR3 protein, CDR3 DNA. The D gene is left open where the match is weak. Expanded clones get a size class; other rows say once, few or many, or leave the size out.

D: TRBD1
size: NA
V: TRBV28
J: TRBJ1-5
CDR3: CASSLPIRGLQPQHF
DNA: TGTGCCAGCAGTCTCCCTATCAGGGGGCTTCAGCCCCAGCATTTT

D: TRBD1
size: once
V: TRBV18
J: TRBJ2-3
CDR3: CASSPPIRGPSTDTQYF
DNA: TGTGCCAGCTCACCACCCATTAGGGGGCCTAGCACAGATACGCAGTATTTT

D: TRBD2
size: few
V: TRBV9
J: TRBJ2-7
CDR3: CASSVGAGEAYEQYF
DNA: TGTGCCAGCAGCGTAGGAGCGGGGGAAGCCTACGAGCAGTACTTC

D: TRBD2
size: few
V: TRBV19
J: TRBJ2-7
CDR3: CASSPGTRALEQYF
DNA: TGTGCCAGTAGTCCCGGGACTAGAGCCCTCGAGCAGTACTTC

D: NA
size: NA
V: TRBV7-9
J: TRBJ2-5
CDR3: CASSLGTRETQYF
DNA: TGTGCCAGCAGCTTAGGGACAAGAGAGACCCAGTACTTC

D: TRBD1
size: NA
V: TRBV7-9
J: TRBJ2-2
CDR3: CASTRDRDTGELFF
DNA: TGTGCCAGCACCCGGGACAGAGACACCGGGGAGCTGTTTTTT

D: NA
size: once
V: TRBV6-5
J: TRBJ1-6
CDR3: CASRLRVSPLHF
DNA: TGTGCCAGCAGACTCCGGGTCTCACCCCTCCACTTT

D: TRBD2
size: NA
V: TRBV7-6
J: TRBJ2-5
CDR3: CASSAAYGREAETQYF
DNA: TGTGCCAGCAGCGCTGCGTATGGGCGGGAGGCAGAGACCCAGTACTTC

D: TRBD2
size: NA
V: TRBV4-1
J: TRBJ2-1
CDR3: CASSQVGRGRHEQFF
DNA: TGCGCCAGCAGCCAAGTGGGGCGGGGGAGACATGAGCAGTTCTTC

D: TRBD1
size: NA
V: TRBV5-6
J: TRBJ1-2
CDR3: CASSTGGIYGYTF
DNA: TGTGCCAGCAGTACAGGGGGCATCTATGGCTACACCTTC

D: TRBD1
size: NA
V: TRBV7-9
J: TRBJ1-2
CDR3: CASSWRGGPGAHGYTF
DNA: TGTGCCAGCAGCTGGCGAGGGGGCCCGGGGGCACATGGCTACACCTTC

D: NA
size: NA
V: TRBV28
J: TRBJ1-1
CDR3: CASKRTEAFF
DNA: TGTGCCAGCAAGCGGACTGAAGCTTTCTTT

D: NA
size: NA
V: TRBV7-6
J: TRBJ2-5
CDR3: CASSLAHGGGETQYF
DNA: TGTGCCAGCAGCTTAGCGCACGGGGGAGGAGAGACCCAGTACTTC

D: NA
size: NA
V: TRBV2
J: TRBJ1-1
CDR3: CASRGNTEAFF
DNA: TGTGCCAGCAGGGGCAACACTGAAGCTTTCTTT

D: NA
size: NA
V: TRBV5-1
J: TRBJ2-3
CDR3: CASSNLGSDTQYF
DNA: TGCGCCAGCAGCAATCTCGGTTCAGATACGCAGTATTTT

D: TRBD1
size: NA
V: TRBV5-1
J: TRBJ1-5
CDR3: CASREGTGRNQPQHF
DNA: TGCGCCAGCAGAGAGGGGACAGGGCGGAATCAGCCCCAGCATTTT

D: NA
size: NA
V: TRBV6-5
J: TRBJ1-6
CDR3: CASSPFTNSALHF
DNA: TGTGCCAGCAGTCCATTTACCAACTCGGCCCTCCACTTT

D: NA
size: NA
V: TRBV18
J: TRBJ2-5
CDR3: CASSPDADKKTQYF
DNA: TGTGCCAGCTCACCAGATGCAGACAAGAAGACCCAGTACTTC

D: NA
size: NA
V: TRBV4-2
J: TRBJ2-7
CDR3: CASSQGRYEQYF
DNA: TGTGCCAGCAGCCAAGGCAGATACGAGCAGTACTTC

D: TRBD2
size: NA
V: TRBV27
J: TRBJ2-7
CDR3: CASSGTSAYEQYF
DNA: TGTGCCAGCAGTGGGACTAGCGCCTACGAGCAGTACTTC

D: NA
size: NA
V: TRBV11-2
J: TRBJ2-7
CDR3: CASSLGPGYEQYF
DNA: TGTGCCAGCAGTTTGGGCCCCGGCTACGAGCAGTACTTC

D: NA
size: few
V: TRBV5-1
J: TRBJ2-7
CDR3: CASSSDSEQYF
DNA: TGCGCCAGCAGCTCAGACAGCGAGCAGTACTTC

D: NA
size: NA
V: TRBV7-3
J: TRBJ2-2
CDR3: CASSLSPGSDGELFF
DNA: TGTGCCAGCAGCTTATCTCCCGGGTCGGACGGGGAGCTGTTTTTT

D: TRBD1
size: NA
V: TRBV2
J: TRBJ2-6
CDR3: CATQDRAGANVLTF
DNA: TGTGCCACACAAGACAGGGCTGGGGCCAACGTCCTGACTTTC

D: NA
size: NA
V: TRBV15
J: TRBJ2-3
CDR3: CATSRGRAKDTQYF
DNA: TGTGCCACCAGCAGGGGGAGAGCTAAAGATACGCAGTATTTT

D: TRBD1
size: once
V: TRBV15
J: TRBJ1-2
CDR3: CATSWGDSIYTF
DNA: TGTGCCACCAGCTGGGGGGACAGCATCTACACCTTC

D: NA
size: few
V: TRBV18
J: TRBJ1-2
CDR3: CASSSGGDYGYTF
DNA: TGTGCCAGCTCGTCCGGGGGGGACTATGGCTACACCTTC

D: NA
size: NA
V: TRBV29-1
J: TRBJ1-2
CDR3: CSVGKGDFVYGYTF
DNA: TGCAGCGTTGGGAAAGGAGACTTTGTGTATGGCTACACCTTC

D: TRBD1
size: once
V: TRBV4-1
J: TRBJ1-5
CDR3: CASSPGQGGQPQHF
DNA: TGCGCCAGCAGCCCGGGACAGGGAGGTCAGCCCCAGCATTTT

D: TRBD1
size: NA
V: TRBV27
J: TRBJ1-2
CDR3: CASSRQGSYGYTF
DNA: TGTGCCAGCAGCAGACAGGGGTCCTATGGCTACACCTTC

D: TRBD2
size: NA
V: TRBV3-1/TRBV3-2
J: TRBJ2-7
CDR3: CASSQVLLATEQYF
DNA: TGTGCCAGCAGCCAAGTCTTACTAGCGACCGAGCAGTACTTC

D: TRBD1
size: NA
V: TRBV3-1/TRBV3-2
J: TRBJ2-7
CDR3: CASSPTGGHEQYF
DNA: TGTGCCAGCAGCCCGACAGGGGGCCACGAGCAGTACTTC

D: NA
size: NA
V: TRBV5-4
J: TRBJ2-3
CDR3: CASSVSSDTDTQYF
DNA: TGTGCCAGCAGCGTCTCTAGCGACACAGATACGCAGTATTTT

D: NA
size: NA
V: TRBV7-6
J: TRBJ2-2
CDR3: CASSLVTGRNTGELFF
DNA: TGTGCCAGCAGCTTAGTAACAGGGCGGAACACCGGGGAGCTGTTTTTT

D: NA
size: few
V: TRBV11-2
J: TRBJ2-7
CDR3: CASSPEGTGFPYEQYF
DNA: TGTGCCAGCAGCCCAGAGGGAACGGGATTTCCTTACGAGCAGTACTTC

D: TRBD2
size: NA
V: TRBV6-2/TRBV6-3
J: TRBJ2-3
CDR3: CASSYDRAGDTDTQYF
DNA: TGTGCCAGCAGTTACGATCGAGCGGGAGACACAGATACGCAGTATTTT

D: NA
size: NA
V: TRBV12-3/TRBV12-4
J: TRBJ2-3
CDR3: CASSGQRDTQYF
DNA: TGTGCCAGCAGTGGACAGAGAGATACGCAGTATTTT

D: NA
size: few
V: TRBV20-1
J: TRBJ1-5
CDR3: CSASPQAPGRPQHF
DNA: TGCAGTGCTAGTCCACAGGCTCCCGGTCGGCCCCAGCATTTT

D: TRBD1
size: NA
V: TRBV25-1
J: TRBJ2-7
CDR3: CASSDRGQGAGEQYF
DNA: TGTGCCAGCAGTGATAGGGGGCAGGGGGCAGGGGAGCAGTACTTC

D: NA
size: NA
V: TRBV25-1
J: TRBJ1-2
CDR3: CASSDGTLTAYYGYTF
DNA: TGTGCCAGCAGTGACGGTACTCTTACAGCCTACTATGGCTACACCTTC

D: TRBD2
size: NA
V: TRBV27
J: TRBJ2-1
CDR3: CASAMRGNEQFF
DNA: TGTGCCAGCGCGATGCGGGGGAATGAGCAGTTCTTC